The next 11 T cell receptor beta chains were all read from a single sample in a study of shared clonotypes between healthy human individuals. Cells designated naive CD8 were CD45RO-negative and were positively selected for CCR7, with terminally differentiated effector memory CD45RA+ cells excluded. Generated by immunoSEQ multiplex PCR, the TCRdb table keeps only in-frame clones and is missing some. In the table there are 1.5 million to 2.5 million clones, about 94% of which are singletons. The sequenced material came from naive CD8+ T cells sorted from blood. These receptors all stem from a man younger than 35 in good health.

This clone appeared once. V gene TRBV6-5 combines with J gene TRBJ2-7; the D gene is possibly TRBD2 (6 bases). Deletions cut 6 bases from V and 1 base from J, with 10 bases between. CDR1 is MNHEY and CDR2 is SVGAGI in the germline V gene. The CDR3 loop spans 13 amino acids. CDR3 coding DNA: TGTGCCAGCAGGGACTATACATCCTACGAGCAGTACTTC. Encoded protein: CASRDYTSYEQYF.

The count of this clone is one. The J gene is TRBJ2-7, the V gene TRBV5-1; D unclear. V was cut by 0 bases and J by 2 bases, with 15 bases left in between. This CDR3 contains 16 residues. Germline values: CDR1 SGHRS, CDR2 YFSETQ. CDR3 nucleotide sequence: TGCGCCAGCAGCTTGGATCCGGACGCGGTGACCTACGAGCAGTACTTC. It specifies CASSLDPDAVTYEQYF.

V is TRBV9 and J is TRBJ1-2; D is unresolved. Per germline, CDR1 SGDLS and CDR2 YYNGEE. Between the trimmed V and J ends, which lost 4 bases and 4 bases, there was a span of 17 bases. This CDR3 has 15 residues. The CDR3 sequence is CASSPSAGNFYGYTF. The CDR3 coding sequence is TGTGCCAGCAGCCCTAGCGCGGGGAACTTCTATGGCTACACCTTC. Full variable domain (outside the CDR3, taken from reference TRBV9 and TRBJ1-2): DSGVTQTPKHLITATGQRVTLRCSPRSGDLSVYWYQQSLDQGLQFLIQYYNGEERAKGNILERFSAQQFPDLHSELNLSSLELGDSALYFCASSPSAGNFYGYTFGSGTRLTVV.

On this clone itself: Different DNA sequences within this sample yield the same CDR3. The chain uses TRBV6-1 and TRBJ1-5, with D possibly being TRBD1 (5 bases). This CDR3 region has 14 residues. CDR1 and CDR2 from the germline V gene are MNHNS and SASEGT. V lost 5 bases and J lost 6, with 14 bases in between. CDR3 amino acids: CASSLTGVGQPQHF. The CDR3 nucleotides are TGTGCCAGCAGTCTTACGGGGGTTGGTCAGCCCCAGCATTTT.

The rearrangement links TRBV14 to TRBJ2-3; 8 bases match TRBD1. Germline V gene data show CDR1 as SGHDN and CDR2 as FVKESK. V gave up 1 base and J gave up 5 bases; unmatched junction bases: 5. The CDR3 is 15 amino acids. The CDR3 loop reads CASSQATGGQDTQYF. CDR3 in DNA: TGTGCCAGCAGCCAAGCAACAGGGGGACAAGATACGCAGTATTTT.

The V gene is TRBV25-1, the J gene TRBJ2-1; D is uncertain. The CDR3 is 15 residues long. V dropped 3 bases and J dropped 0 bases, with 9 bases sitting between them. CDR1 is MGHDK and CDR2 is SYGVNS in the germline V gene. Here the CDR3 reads CASSDPKASYNEQFF. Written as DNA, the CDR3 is TGTGCCAGCAGTGATCCGAAGGCCTCCTACAATGAGCAGTTCTTC.

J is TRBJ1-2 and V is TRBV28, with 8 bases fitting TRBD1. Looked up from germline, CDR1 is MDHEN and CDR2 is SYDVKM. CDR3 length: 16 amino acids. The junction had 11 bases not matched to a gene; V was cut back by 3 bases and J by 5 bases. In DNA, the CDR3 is TGTGCCAGCAGTTTGACAGGGGTTGGATGCGGGTATGGCTACACCTTC. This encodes CASSLTGVGCGYGYTF.

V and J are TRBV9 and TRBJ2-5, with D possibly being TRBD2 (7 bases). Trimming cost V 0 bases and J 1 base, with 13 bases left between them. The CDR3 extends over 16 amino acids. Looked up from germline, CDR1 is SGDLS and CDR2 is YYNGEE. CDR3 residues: CASSVGRGGAQETQYF. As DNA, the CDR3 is TGTGCCAGCAGCGTAGGGAGAGGGGGGGCCCAAGAGACCCAGTACTTC.

The chain's CDR3 is CASSYGEVYEQFF. CDR3 coding DNA: TGTGCCAGCAGTTACGGGGAGGTCTATGAGCAGTTCTTC. The chain recombines TRBV6-6 with TRBJ2-1; tentatively, D is TRBD2 (6 bases). V dropped 2 bases and J dropped 8 bases, with 10 bases sitting between them. This CDR3 spans 13 amino acids. Germline assignment: CDR1 MNHNY and CDR2 SVGAGI (reference sequence).

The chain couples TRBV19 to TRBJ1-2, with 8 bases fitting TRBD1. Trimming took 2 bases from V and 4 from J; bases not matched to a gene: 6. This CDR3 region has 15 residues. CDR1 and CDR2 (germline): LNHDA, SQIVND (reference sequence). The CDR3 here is CASSIPAGGGYGYTF. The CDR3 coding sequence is TGTGCCAGTAGTATACCCGCAGGGGGCGGCTATGGCTACACCTTC.

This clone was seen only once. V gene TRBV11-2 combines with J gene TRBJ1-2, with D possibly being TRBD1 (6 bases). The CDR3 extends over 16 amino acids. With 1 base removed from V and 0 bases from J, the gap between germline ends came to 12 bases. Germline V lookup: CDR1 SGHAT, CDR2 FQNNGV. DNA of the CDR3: TGTGCCAGCAGCTTAGTCGACAGGCCCTCTAACTATGGCTACACCTTC. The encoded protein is CASSLVDRPSNYGYTF.